This TCR beta chain was captured by sequencing in a study of shared clonotypes between healthy human individuals. Researchers divided each subset's genomic DNA evenly across several immunoSEQ plates. TCRdb keeps only in-frame clones here, not all; method: immunoSEQ multiplex PCR. The table shows approximately 1.9 million clones, with 93% occurring only once. Details on this clone: At the DNA level, this CDR3 is encoded by other sequences in the same sample as well.

Cells designated naive CD8 were CD45RO-negative and were positively selected for CCR7, with terminally differentiated effector memory CD45RA+ cells excluded. The receptor was isolated from a man in his late teens or twenties in good health. Some clones in this sample may be carry-over from other donors' samples. The specimen was naive CD8+ T cells from PBMCs.

CDR3 protein: CASSLGQSVYGYTF. CDR3 coding DNA: TGTGCCAGCAGCTTGGGACAGTCGGTCTATGGCTACACCTTC. The chain combines TRBV7-9 with TRBJ1-2; TRBD1 aligns across 7 bases. The J segment lost 4 bases and the V segment lost 3 bases, leaving 5 bases of the junction unmatched. Germline assignment: CDR1 SEHNR and CDR2 FQNEAQ (reference sequence). The CDR3 totals 14 residues.